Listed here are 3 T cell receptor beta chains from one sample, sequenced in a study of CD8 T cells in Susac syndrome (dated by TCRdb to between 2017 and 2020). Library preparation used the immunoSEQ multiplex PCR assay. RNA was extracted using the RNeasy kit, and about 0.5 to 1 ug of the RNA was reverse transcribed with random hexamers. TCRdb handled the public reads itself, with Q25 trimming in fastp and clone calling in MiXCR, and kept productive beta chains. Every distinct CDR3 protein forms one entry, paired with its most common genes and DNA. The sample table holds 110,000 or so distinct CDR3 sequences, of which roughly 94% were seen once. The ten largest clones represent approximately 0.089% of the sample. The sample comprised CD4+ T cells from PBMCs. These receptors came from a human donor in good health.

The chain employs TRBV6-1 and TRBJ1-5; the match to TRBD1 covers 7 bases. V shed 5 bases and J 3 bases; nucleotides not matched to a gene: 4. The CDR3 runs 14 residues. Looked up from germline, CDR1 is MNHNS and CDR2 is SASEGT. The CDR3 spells CASSLGQLNQPQHF. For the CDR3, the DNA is TGTGCCAGCAGTTTGGGACAGCTCAATCAGCCCCAGCATTTT.

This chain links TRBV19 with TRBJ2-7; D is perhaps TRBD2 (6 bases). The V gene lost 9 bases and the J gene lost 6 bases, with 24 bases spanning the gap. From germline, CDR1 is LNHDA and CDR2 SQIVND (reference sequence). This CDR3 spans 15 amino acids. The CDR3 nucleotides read TGTGCCAGGACCACCCTCGGGGGTCGAGGTAGCGAGCAGTACTTC. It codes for CARTTLGGRGSEQYF.

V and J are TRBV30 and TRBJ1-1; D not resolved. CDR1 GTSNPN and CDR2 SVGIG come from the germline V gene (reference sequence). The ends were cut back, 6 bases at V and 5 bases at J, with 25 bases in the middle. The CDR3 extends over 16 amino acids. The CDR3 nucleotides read TGTGCCTGCCCGTACAGACACATTGTTGCATGGACTGAAGCTTTCTTT. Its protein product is CACPYRHIVAWTEAFF.